The clone carrying this T cell receptor (beta chain) was counted many times. The antigen is not known. No patient had received any treatment before thyroid surgery. This CDR3 is built from 16 residues. With 5 bases removed from V and 2 bases from J, the gap between germline ends came to 16 bases. Germline lookup yields CDR1 SGHAT and CDR2 FQNNGV. The sample comes from a study of metastatic and nonmetastatic thyroid tumors. About the study: A comparison of repertoires was made across blood and tumor or nodule tissue from malignant and benign thyroid patients. Study-wide results and caveats: Benign nodules reportedly had significantly lower TCR beta diversity than malignant thyroid tumors in blood and tumor.

Source study methods: Built for papillary thyroid cancer, a distant-metastasis classifier drew on CDR3 differences across clinicopathological groups. TCRdb re-called clones via MiXCR from the PCR reads. The V and J calls here are based on TCRdb, not the publication. The sample consists of almost 85,000 clones, 12% of them appearing once. The gene calls are TRBV11-2 and TRBJ1-5, with D possibly TRBD1 on 6 matching bases. Sequenced material: tumor tissue. The TCR was taken from a female donor with papillary thyroid cancer or a benign thyroid nodule (not recorded which). Some clones in this sample may be carry-over from other donors' samples. The CDR3 here is CASSAGTRKGNQPQHF. DNA of the CDR3: TGTGCCAGCAGCGCCGGGACAAGGAAAGGCAATCAGCCCCAGCATTTT.